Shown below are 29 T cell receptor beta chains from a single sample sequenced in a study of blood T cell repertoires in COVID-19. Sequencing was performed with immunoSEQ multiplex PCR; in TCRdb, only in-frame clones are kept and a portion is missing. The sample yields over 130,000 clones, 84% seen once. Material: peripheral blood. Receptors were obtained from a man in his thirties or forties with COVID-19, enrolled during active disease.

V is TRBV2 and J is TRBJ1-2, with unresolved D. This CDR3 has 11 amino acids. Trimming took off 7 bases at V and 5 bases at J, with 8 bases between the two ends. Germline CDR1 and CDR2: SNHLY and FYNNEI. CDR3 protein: CASTQKYGYTF. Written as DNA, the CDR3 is TGTGCCAGCACCCAGAAGTATGGCTACACCTTC.

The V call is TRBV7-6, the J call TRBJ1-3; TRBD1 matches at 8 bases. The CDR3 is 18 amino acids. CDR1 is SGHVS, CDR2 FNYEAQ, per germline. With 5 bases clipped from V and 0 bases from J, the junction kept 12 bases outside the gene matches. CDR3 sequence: CASSPSGGQVFSGNTIYF. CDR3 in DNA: TGTGCCAGCAGCCCCTCCGGGGGACAGGTGTTCTCTGGAAACACCATATATTTT.

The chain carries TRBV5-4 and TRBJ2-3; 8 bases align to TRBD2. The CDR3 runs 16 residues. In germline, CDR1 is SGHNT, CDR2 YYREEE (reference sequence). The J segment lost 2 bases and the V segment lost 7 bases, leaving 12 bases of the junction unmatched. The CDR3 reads CASAGSAGRATDTQYF. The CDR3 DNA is TGTGCCAGCGCGGGGTCGGCCGGGAGGGCCACAGATACGCAGTATTTT.

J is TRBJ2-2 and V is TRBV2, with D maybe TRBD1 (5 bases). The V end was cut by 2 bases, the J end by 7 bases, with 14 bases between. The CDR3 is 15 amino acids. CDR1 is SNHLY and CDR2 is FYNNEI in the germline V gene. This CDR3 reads CASSERRVQGGELFF. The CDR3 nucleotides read TGTGCCAGCAGTGAACGTCGGGTTCAGGGCGGGGAGCTGTTTTTT.

This CDR3 is CASSYSVGMRQETQYF. CDR3 in DNA: TGTGCCAGCAGTTACTCGGTAGGAATGAGGCAAGAGACCCAGTACTTC. The rearrangement links TRBV6-5 to TRBJ2-5; no clear D gene. CDR3 length: 16 residues. CDR1 is MNHEY and CDR2 is SVGAGI in the germline V gene. V shed 0 bases and J shed 2 bases, with 13 bases lying between them.

The CDR3 reads CASSFGGIWHSGNTIYF. As DNA, the CDR3 is TGTGCCAGCAGTTTTGGAGGGATCTGGCACTCTGGAAACACCATATATTTT. This chain uses TRBV28 with TRBJ1-3; D uncertain. The CDR3 covers 17 residues. V was pared by 3 bases and J by 0 bases, with 15 bases between. Germline CDR1 is MDHEN and CDR2 is SYDVKM.

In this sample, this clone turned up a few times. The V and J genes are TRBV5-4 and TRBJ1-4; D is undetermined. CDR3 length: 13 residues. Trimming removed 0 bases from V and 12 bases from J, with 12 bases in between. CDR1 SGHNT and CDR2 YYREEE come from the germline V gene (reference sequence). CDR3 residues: CASSLGITAELFF. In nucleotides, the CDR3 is TGTGCCAGCAGCTTGGGAATCACAGCGGAACTGTTTTTT.

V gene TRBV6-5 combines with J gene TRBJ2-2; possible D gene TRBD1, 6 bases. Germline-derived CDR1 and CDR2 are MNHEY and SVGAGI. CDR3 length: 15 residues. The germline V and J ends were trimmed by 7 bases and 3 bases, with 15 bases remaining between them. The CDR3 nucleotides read TGTGCCAGCAAGCCTGGGCCAGGGGACACCGGGGAGCTGTTTTTT. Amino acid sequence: CASKPGPGDTGELFF.

The chain's CDR3 is CATSREAANEKLFF. The DNA for the CDR3 is TGTGCCACCAGCAGGGAGGCGGCTAATGAAAAACTGTTTTTT. This chain joins TRBV15 and TRBJ1-4; D remains ambiguous. The CDR3 covers 14 residues. Germline V gives CDR1 LNHNV, CDR2 YYDKDF (reference sequence). Trimming removed 3 bases at V and 3 bases at J, with 8 bases between. The full variable domain, with the rest looked up from reference TRBV15 and TRBJ1-4, is DAMVIQNPRYQVTQFGKPVTLSCSQTLNHNVMYWYQQKSSQAPKLLFHYYDKDFNNEADTPDNFQSRRPNTSFCFLDIRSPGLGDTAMYLCATSREAANEKLFFGSGTQLSVL.

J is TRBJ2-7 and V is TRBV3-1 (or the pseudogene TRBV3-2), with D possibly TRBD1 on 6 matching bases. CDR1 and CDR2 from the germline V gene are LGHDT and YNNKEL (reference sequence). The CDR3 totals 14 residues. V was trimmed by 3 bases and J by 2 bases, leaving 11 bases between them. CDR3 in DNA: TGTGCCAGCAGCCAGGCGGACAGAGCCTACGAGCAGTACTTC. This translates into CASSQADRAYEQYF.

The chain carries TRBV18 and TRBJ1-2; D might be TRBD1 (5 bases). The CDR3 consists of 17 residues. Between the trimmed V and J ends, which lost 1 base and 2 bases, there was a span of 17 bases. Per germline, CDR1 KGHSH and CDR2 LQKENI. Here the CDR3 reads CASSPLRDSRPNYGYTF. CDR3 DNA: TGTGCCAGCTCACCACTCCGGGACTCCCGCCCCAACTATGGCTACACCTTC.

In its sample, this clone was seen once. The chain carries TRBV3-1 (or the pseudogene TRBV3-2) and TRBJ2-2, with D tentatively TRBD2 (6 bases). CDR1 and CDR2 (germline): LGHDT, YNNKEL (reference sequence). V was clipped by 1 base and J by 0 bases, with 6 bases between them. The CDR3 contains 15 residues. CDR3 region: CASSQGGTNTGELFF. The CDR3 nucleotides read TGTGCCAGCAGCCAAGGCGGGACGAACACCGGGGAGCTGTTTTTT.

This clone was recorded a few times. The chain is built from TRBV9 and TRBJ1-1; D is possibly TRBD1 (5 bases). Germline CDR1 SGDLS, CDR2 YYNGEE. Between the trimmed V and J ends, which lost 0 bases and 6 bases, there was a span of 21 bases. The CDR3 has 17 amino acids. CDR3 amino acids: CASSVERQGGSLAEAFF. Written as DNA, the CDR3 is TGTGCCAGCAGCGTAGAGCGGCAGGGAGGATCGCTGGCTGAAGCTTTCTTT. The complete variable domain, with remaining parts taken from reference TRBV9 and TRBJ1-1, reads DSGVTQTPKHLITATGQRVTLRCSPRSGDLSVYWYQQSLDQGLQFLIQYYNGEERAKGNILERFSAQQFPDLHSELNLSSLELGDSALYFCASSVERQGGSLAEAFFGQGTRLTVV.

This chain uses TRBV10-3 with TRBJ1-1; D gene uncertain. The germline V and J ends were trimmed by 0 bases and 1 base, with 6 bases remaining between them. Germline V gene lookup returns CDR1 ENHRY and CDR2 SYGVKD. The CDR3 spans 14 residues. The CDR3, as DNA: TGTGCCATCAGTGAGTCGACTGAGAACACTGAAGCTTTCTTT. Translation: CAISESTENTEAFF.

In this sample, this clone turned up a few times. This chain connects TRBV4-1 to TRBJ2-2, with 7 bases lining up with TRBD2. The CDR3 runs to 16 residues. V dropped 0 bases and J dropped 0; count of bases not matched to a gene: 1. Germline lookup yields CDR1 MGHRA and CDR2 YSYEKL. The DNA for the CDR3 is TGCGCCAGCAGCCAAGAGGCGGGAGCGAACACCGGGGAGCTGTTTTTT. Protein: CASSQEAGANTGELFF.

In DNA, the CDR3 is TGTGCCAGCAGTGATCTACTAGCGGGAGAGACCTACGAGCAGTACTTC. This sequence encodes CASSDLLAGETYEQYF. The chain combines TRBV2 with TRBJ2-7, with 11 positions matching TRBD2. Germline CDR1 is SNHLY and CDR2 is FYNNEI. The CDR3 totals 16 residues. The V and J ends lost 3 bases and 2 bases, in that order; junction bases with no gene match: 6.

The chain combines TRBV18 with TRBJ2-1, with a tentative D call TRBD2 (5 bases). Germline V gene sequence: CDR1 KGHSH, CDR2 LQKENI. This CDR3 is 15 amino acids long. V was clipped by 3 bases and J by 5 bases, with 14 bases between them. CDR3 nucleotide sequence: TGTGCCAGCTCACCGATGGCTAGCCGAGACAATGAGCAGTTCTTC. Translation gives CASSPMASRDNEQFF.

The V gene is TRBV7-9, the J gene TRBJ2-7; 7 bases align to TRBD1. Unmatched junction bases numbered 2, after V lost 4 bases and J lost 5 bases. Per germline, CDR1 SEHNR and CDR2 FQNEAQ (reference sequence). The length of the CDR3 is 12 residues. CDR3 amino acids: CASSSTGDEQYF. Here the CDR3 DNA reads TGTGCCAGCAGCTCAACAGGGGACGAGCAGTACTTC. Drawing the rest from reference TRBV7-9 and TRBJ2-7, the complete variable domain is DTGVSQNPRHKITKRGQNVTFRCDPISEHNRLYWYRQTLGQGPEFLTYFQNEAQLEKSRLLSDRFSAERPKGSFSTLEIQRTEQGDSAMYLCASSSTGDEQYFGPGTRLTVT.

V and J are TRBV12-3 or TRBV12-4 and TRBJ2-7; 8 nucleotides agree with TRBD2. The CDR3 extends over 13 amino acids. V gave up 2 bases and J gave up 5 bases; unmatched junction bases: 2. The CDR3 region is CASSLRTSHEQYF. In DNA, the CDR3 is TGTGCCAGCAGTTTAAGGACTAGCCACGAGCAGTACTTC.

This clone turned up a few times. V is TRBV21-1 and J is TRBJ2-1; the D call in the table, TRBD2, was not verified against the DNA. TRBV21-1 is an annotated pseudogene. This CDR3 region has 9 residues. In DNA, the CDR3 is TGTGCCACCAGACTAGAGCAGTTCTTC. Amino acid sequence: CATRLEQFF.

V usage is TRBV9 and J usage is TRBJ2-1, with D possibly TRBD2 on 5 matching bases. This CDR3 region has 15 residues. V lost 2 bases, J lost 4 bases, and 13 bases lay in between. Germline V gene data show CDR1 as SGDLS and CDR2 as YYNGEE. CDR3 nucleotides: TGTGCCAGCAGCGTCGCCAGCGGATTATACAATGAGCAGTTCTTC. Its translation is CASSVASGLYNEQFF.

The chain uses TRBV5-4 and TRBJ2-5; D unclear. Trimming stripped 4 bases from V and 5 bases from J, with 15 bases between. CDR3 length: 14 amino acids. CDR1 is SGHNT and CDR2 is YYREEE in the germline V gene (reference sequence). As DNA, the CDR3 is TGTGCCAGCAGCAAAGGCCAATCACAGGAGACCCAGTACTTC. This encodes CASSKGQSQETQYF.

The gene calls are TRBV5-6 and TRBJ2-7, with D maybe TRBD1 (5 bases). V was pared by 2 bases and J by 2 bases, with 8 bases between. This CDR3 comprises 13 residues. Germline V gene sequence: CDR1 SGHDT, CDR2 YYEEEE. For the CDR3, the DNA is TGTGCCAGCAGCTTTCAGGGAACCTACGAGCAGTACTTC. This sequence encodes CASSFQGTYEQYF.

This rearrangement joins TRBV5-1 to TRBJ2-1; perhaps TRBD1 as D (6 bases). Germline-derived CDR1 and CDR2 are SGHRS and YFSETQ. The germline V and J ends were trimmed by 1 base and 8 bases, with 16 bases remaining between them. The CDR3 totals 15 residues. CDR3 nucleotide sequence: TGCGCCAGCAGCTTGCAGGGGTCAGTTCAGGATGAGCAGTTCTTC. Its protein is CASSLQGSVQDEQFF.

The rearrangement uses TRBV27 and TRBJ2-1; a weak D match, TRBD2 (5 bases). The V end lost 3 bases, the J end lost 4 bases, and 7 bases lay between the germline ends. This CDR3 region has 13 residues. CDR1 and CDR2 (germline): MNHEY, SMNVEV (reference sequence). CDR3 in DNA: TGTGCCAGCAGTTTCGGCGGGTACAATGAGCAGTTCTTC. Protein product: CASSFGGYNEQFF.

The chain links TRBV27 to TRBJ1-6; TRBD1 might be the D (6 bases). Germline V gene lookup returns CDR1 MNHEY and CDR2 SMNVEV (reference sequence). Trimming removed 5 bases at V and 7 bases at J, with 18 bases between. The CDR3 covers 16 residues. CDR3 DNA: TGTGCCAGCAGTACACGGGGGGCTCGGGGGAATTCACCCCTCCACTTT. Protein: CASSTRGARGNSPLHF.

CDR3 nucleotide sequence: TGCGCCAGCAGCTCGGCGGGACAGGGCCTTTCTGGGGCCAACGTCCTGACTTTC. Translated, it gives CASSSAGQGLSGANVLTF. This chain connects TRBV5-1 to TRBJ2-6; 9 bases align to TRBD1. Germline CDR1 SGHRS, CDR2 YFSETQ. The J segment lost 1 base and the V segment lost 3 bases, leaving 8 bases of the junction unmatched. This CDR3 has 18 amino acids. Combining the CDR3 with reference TRBV5-1 and TRBJ2-6 gives the whole variable domain KAGVTQTPRYLIKTRGQQVTLSCSPISGHRSVSWYQQTPGQGLQFLFEYFSETQRNKGNFPGRFSGRQFSNSRSEMNVSTLELGDSALYLCASSSAGQGLSGANVLTFGAGSRLTVL.

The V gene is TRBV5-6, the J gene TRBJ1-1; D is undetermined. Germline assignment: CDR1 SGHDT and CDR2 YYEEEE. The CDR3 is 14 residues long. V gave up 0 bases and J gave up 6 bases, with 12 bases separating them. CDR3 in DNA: TGTGCCAGCAGCTTGGGGTTAGAATTCGCTGAAGCTTTCTTT. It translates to CASSLGLEFAEAFF.

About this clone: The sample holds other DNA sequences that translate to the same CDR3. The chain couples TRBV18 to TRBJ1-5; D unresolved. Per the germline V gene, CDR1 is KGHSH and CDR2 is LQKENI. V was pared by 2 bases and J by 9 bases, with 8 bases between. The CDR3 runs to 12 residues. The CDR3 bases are TGTGCCAGCTCACCAGGGGAGGGGCCCCAGCATTTT. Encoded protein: CASSPGEGPQHF.